Shown below are 17 T cell receptor beta chains from a single sample sequenced in a study of T cell changes during pregnancy in multiple sclerosis. Measured with immunoSEQ multiplex PCR; TCRdb has only the in-frame clones, and not every one. The sample carries around 30,000 clones, around 90% recorded once. The material was CD8+ T cells from peripheral blood mononuclear cells, obtained before pregnancy. The receptors derive from a female donor with multiple sclerosis, enrolled in a pregnancy study.

The sample holds one count of this clone. This chain joins TRBV19 and TRBJ2-2, with a weak D call TRBD2 (6 bases). Germline V CDR1 and CDR2: LNHDA, SQIVND (reference sequence). The CDR3 sequence is 15 residues long. Trimming took off 5 bases at V and 6 bases at J, with 16 bases between the two ends. The CDR3 DNA follows: TGTGCCAGTAGTCCGGGACTTAGTATCCCCGGGGAGCTGTTTTTT. Protein product: CASSPGLSIPGELFF.

The CDR3 is CASSPLGQASYEQYF. The CDR3 bases are TGTGCCAGCAGTCCCTTGGGGCAGGCATCCTACGAGCAGTACTTC. The chain uses TRBV27 and TRBJ2-7, with D possibly matching TRBD1 (5 bases). Germline CDR1 reads MNHEY; CDR2 reads SMNVEV (reference sequence). The V gene lost 5 bases and the J gene lost 1 base, with 15 bases spanning the gap. The CDR3 contains 15 residues.

The chain uses TRBV9 and TRBJ2-1; 9 bases are shared with TRBD2. V lost 4 bases to trimming and J lost 5 bases; unmatched junction nucleotides: 10. Germline assignment: CDR1 SGDLS and CDR2 YYNGEE. The CDR3 consists of 16 residues. The CDR3 sequence: CASSPLLAGGNNEQFF. CDR3 coding DNA: TGTGCCAGCAGCCCCTTGTTGGCGGGGGGGAACAATGAGCAGTTCTTC.

The chain carries TRBV15 and TRBJ1-2; 7 bases line up with TRBD1. Germline assignment: CDR1 LNHNV and CDR2 YYDKDF (reference sequence). CDR3 size: 17 residues. J gave up 2 bases and V 0 bases, and 9 bases lay outside the gene matches. CDR3 coding DNA: TGTGCCACCAGCAGAGATCGAGACAGGGAAGAAAACTATGGCTACACCTTC. Its translation: CATSRDRDREENYGYTF.

This chain joins TRBV18 and TRBJ1-4; D perhaps matches TRBD1 (5 bases). This CDR3 has 16 amino acids. Germline CDR1 KGHSH, CDR2 LQKENI. The V end lost 3 bases, the J end lost 0 bases, and 11 bases lay between the germline ends. The CDR3 sequence: CASSPWDLTTNEKLFF. In DNA, the CDR3 is TGTGCCAGCTCACCGTGGGACTTAACAACTAATGAAAAACTGTTTTTT.

The chain is built from TRBV5-4 and TRBJ2-7; the match to TRBD1 covers 8 bases. Germline V gene lookup returns CDR1 SGHNT and CDR2 YYREEE (reference sequence). This CDR3 has 14 residues. V lost 5 bases to trimming and J lost 4 bases; unmatched junction nucleotides: 8. The CDR3 sequence: CASSSGTGVYEQYF. In DNA, the CDR3 is TGTGCCAGCAGTTCCGGGACAGGAGTGTACGAGCAGTACTTC.

V and J are TRBV5-4 and TRBJ2-5; 7 nucleotides agree with TRBD2. Germline V CDR1 and CDR2: SGHNT, YYREEE (reference sequence). CDR3 length: 14 amino acids. V trimming: 0 bases; J trimming: 2 bases; junction bases outside the gene matches: 1. CDR3 sequence: CASSLVGGQETQYF. CDR3 DNA: TGTGCCAGCAGCTTGGTGGGGGGGCAAGAGACCCAGTACTTC.

The chain combines TRBV7-6 with TRBJ2-2; possible D gene TRBD2, 7 bases. The CDR3 contains 14 residues. V was clipped by 7 bases and J by 7 bases, with 16 bases between them. Germline V gene lookup returns CDR1 SGHVS and CDR2 FNYEAQ. The CDR3 protein is CASTPGGGIGELFF. CDR3 DNA sequence: TGTGCCAGCACCCCCGGCGGGGGCATCGGGGAGCTGTTTTTT.

This clone has just a few counts. CDR3 protein: CAWSVLGGTEAFF. In nucleotides, the CDR3 is TGTGCCTGGAGTGTACTAGGAGGGACTGAAGCTTTCTTT. V gene TRBV30 combines with J gene TRBJ1-1; D is ambiguous. The CDR3 has 13 residues. V dropped 0 bases and J dropped 5 bases, with 10 bases sitting between them. Germline-derived CDR1 and CDR2 are GTSNPN and SVGIG (reference sequence).

The V and J genes are TRBV9 and TRBJ2-3; TRBD2 matches at 7 bases. Looked up from germline, CDR1 is SGDLS and CDR2 is YYNGEE. The CDR3 length is 16 residues. The V segment lost 0 bases and the J segment 0 bases; nucleotides outside the gene matches: 4. CDR3 in DNA: TGTGCCAGCAGCGTAGCTACAGCGGGGAGCACAGATACGCAGTATTTT. This translates into CASSVATAGSTDTQYF.

This clone is a singleton in its sample. The gene calls are TRBV4-1 and TRBJ1-6; TRBD1 agrees at 10 bases. Per germline, CDR1 MGHRA and CDR2 YSYEKL. Germline trimming cut 2 bases from V and 11 bases from J; bases unmatched to any gene: 6. CDR3 length equals 15 residues. CDR3 bases: TGCGCCAGCAGCCAAAACCCGGGACAGGGGCCACCCCTCCACTTT. Its translation: CASSQNPGQGPPLHF.

This clone was recorded only once. The chain uses TRBV6-6 and TRBJ1-4, with a possible D match to TRBD1 (5 bases). V dropped 6 bases and J dropped 7 bases, with 15 bases sitting between them. CDR3 length: 14 residues. Germline V gene lookup returns CDR1 MNHNY and CDR2 SVGAGI (reference sequence). CDR3 nucleotide sequence: TGTGCCAGCAGGGGAGGGTCAGGGAGTGAAAAACTGTTTTTT. Its translation: CASRGGSGSEKLFF.

The rearrangement joins TRBV9 to TRBJ2-1; no clear D gene. Germline CDR1 SGDLS, CDR2 YYNGEE. The CDR3 loop spans 13 amino acids. Between the trimmed V and J ends, which lost 0 bases and 9 bases, there was a span of 10 bases. The CDR3 loop is CASSVEGQAEQFF. CDR3 bases: TGTGCCAGCAGCGTAGAAGGCCAGGCTGAGCAGTTCTTC.

This clone has a handful of counts. The V gene is TRBV5-1, the J gene TRBJ1-2; TRBD1 is a possible D gene (6 bases). Deletions cut 5 bases from V and 6 bases from J, with 14 bases between. The CDR3 loop spans 13 amino acids. The V gene's germline CDR1 is SGHRS and CDR2 YFSETQ. The CDR3 spells CASRSGQVDGYTF. DNA for the CDR3: TGCGCCAGCAGGTCGGGACAAGTGGATGGCTACACCTTC. Drawing the rest from reference TRBV5-1 and TRBJ1-2, the complete variable domain is KAGVTQTPRYLIKTRGQQVTLSCSPISGHRSVSWYQQTPGQGLQFLFEYFSETQRNKGNFPGRFSGRQFSNSRSEMNVSTLELGDSALYLCASRSGQVDGYTFGSGTRLTVV.

This chain links TRBV28 with TRBJ1-5, with 8 nucleotides matching TRBD1. The CDR3 spans 16 residues. The junction had 8 bases not matched to a gene; V was cut back by 4 bases and J by 3 bases. Germline CDR1 reads MDHEN; CDR2 reads SYDVKM. The CDR3 region is CASSSHQGALNQPQHF. DNA for the CDR3: TGTGCCAGCAGTTCTCATCAGGGGGCCCTCAATCAGCCCCAGCATTTT.

The rearrangement uses TRBV4-2 and TRBJ2-3; no clear D. Trimming removed 3 bases at V and 0 bases at J, with 4 bases between. The CDR3 length is 13 residues. The germline CDR1 and CDR2 sequences are LGHNA and YNFKEQ. Written as DNA, the CDR3 is TGTGCCAGCAGCCAGACTAGCACAGATACGCAGTATTTT. Translated, it gives CASSQTSTDTQYF.

This chain connects TRBV5-5 to TRBJ2-5; TRBD2 matches 8 bases. The CDR3 is 16 amino acids. CDR1 SGHKS and CDR2 YYEKEE come from the germline V gene (reference sequence). V gave up 0 bases and J gave up 4 bases; unmatched junction bases: 8. The CDR3, as DNA: TGTGCCAGCAGCTTGGTGGCGGGAGGAGGTCGAGAGACCCAGTACTTC. Translated, it gives CASSLVAGGGRETQYF.